This T cell receptor (beta chain) was documented in a study of regulatory T cells in long-lasting Graves disease. Time point: persistent/refractory GD, antithyroid drugs over 5 years with positive TRAb. Preparation of the TCR library used RNA extracted from PBMCs. To make TCR beta libraries, researchers used iRepertoire HTBI primers and Arm-PCR of CDR3 regions. Each CDR3 protein gets one entry after TCRdb re-called the multiplex PCR reads with MiXCR. The sample consists of roughly 490,000 distinct CDR3 sequences, roughly 23% of them appearing once. This clonotype was counted between two and nine times. The receptor was isolated from a female donor with Graves disease. Sample: peripheral blood mononuclear cells (PBMCs), taken when the disease was refractory, from a patient treated with antithyroid drugs.

The CDR3 loop reads CSANELANTGELFF. In nucleotides, the CDR3 is TGCAGTGCTAATGAGCTCGCTAACACCGGGGAGCTGTTTTTT. The J gene is TRBJ2-2, the V gene TRBV20-1; no clear D gene. Germline CDR1 reads DFQATT; CDR2 reads SNEGSKA (reference sequence). Trimming took off 4 bases at V and 2 bases at J, with 11 bases between the two ends. The CDR3 is 14 residues long.